The clone carrying this TCR beta chain was counted many times. Germline-derived CDR1 and CDR2 are MDHEN and SYDVKM. Trimming took 6 bases from V and 5 from J, leaving 11 bases between them. The CDR3 extends over 13 amino acids. This sample's time point: newly diagnosed GD, antithyroid drugs for less than 3 months. The TCR library was made from RNA that had been extracted from PBMCs in TRIzol. Clinicians diagnosed Graves' disease using American Thyroid Association guidelines. The sample belongs to a study of regulatory T cells in long-lasting Graves disease. Arm-PCR of CDR3 regions and iRepertoire HTBI primers were the basis on which TCR beta libraries were built. TCRdb ran MiXCR on the multiplex PCR reads and lists one entry per CDR3 protein. The table shows 350,000 to 450,000 distinct CDR3 sequences, with over 14% occurring only once. The same sample was also used in a study of T cells in Graves' hyperthyroidism and ophthalmopathy. That source adds: When the TCR CDR3 underwent first-round RT-PCR, the HTBI primer set was used.

This TCR derives from a woman aged 40 to 49 with Graves disease. The sample consisted of peripheral blood mononuclear cells (PBMCs), taken at new diagnosis, from a patient treated with antithyroid drugs. The chain has TRBV28 and TRBJ1-5, with unresolved D. The CDR3 nucleotides are TGTGCCAGCAGCTTAGAGAGGGATCAGCCCCAGCATTTT. Protein sequence: CASSLERDQPQHF.